This T cell receptor beta chain is from a study of blood T cell repertoires in COVID-19. Study-wide context: PBMCs, B-cell-depleted T cells, or T cells were the source of the cDNA or gDNA that made up the material.

The V gene's germline CDR1 is SGHRS and CDR2 YFSETQ. After removal of 3 bases from V and 8 bases from J, the junction contained 5 bases not matched to a gene. The CDR3 runs to 14 residues. As originally analysed: Reference gene primer amplification gave nucleated cell count estimates. The method was immunoSEQ multiplex PCR; TCRdb's version includes in-frame clones alone and lacks a portion of them. The D gene and trimming were derived from the DNA, and the V and J assignments and clone size from that table. The top ten clones hold more than 7% of a sample with 110,000 or so clones, approximately 90% of them seen once.

The sequenced sample was peripheral blood. The chain is built from TRBV5-1 and TRBJ1-4; 9 bases fit TRBD1. The origin of this receptor is a woman aged 70-85 years who had recovered from COVID-19. CDR3 region: CASSSGTGREKLFF. The CDR3, as DNA: TGCGCCAGCAGCTCCGGGACAGGGAGGGAAAAACTGTTTTTT.